These T cell receptor beta chains were read from a single sample in a study of Ad26.COV2.S vaccination and SARS-CoV-2 variants. Assay used: immunoSEQ multiplex PCR; TCRdb lists only in-frame clones, some missing. The sample has 300,000 to 400,000 clones, roughly 87% seen once. Specimen: peripheral blood, collected in a trial of Ad26.COV2.S vaccine versus placebo. These receptors were collected from a person between 18 and 65 years old who received the Ad26.COV2.S COVID-19 vaccine or a placebo. CDR3s include the opening cysteine and the closing phenylalanine or tryptophan. The order of the fields is V gene, clone size, D gene, J gene, CDR3 DNA, CDR3 protein. D genes are given only for firm matches. Size is stated for part of the rows, as once, few or many counts, or as a class when the clone is expanded.

V: TRBV6-2/TRBV6-3; size: NA; D: TRBD2; J: TRBJ2-5; DNA: TGTGCCAGCAGTTGGACTAGCGGGGGGGCAGAGACCCAGTACTTC; CDR3: CASSWTSGGAETQYF
V: TRBV5-1; size: NA; D: NA; J: TRBJ2-7; DNA: TGCGCCAGCAGCTTGGCGGAGAGCTCCTACGAGCAGTACTTC; CDR3: CASSLAESSYEQYF
V: TRBV7-6; size: few; D: NA; J: TRBJ1-1; DNA: TGTGCCAGCAGCTTAGGCCAGCTGAACACTGAAGCTTTCTTT; CDR3: CASSLGQLNTEAFF
V: TRBV5-1; size: NA; D: NA; J: TRBJ2-5; DNA: TGCGCCAGCAGCTTACAGAACCAAGAGACCCAGTACTTC; CDR3: CASSLQNQETQYF
V: TRBV6-5; size: NA; D: NA; J: TRBJ1-5; DNA: TGTGCCAGCAGTTACGGGGGGGGAAGCCAGCCCCAGCATTTT; CDR3: CASSYGGGSQPQHF
V: TRBV27; size: NA; D: NA; J: TRBJ1-4; DNA: TGTGCCAGCAGGCGGATAGCAACTAATGAAAAACTGTTTTTT; CDR3: CASRRIATNEKLFF
V: TRBV6-6; size: NA; D: TRBD1; J: TRBJ2-2; DNA: TGTGCCAGCAGATCACAGGGGGCCGGGGTCACCGGGGAGCTGTTTTTT; CDR3: CASRSQGAGVTGELFF
V: TRBV12-3/TRBV12-4; size: NA; D: NA; J: TRBJ1-5; DNA: TGTGCCAGCAGAAGGGGGGTTCAGCCCCAGCATTTT; CDR3: CASRRGVQPQHF
V: TRBV30; size: NA; D: NA; J: TRBJ1-2; DNA: TGTGCCTGGAGCCTCCGAAGGGCCAGCTATGGCTACACCTTC; CDR3: CAWSLRRASYGYTF
V: TRBV7-3; size: NA; D: TRBD1; J: TRBJ1-1; DNA: TGTGCCAGCAGCATACAGGGGGCTCCCACTGAAGCTTTCTTT; CDR3: CASSIQGAPTEAFF
V: TRBV2; size: NA; D: TRBD1; J: TRBJ1-6; DNA: TGTGCCAGCAGGGCCCTAGGGGGCAGGCAGGGTTCACCCCTCCACTTT; CDR3: CASRALGGRQGSPLHF
V: TRBV12-3/TRBV12-4; size: NA; D: NA; J: TRBJ2-7; DNA: TGTGCCAGCAGTTTACCTAATACCTACGAGCAGTACTTC; CDR3: CASSLPNTYEQYF
V: TRBV7-9; size: NA; D: NA; J: TRBJ2-5; DNA: TGTGCCAGCAGCTTCCAGCGGGAGACCCAGTACTTC; CDR3: CASSFQRETQYF
V: TRBV27; size: NA; D: NA; J: TRBJ1-5; DNA: TGTGCCAGCAGTTTAATACAGGGAGACAATCAGCCCCAGCATTTT; CDR3: CASSLIQGDNQPQHF
V: TRBV2; size: few; D: TRBD2; J: TRBJ2-7; DNA: TGTGCCAGCAGTGAAGAGGGAGGGCCCGCCTACGAGCAGTACTTC; CDR3: CASSEEGGPAYEQYF